This is a list of T cell receptor beta chains from one sample in a study of CD8 T cells in Susac syndrome. One entry per CDR3 protein, called by TCRdb with MiXCR from the immunoSEQ multiplex PCR reads. The top ten hold about 0.14% of the sample, which has some 190,000 distinct CDR3 sequences, roughly 93% seen once. The sequencing input was CD4+ T cells from PBMCs. These receptors came from a human donor with Susac syndrome. The CDR3 runs from the conserved cysteine through the conserved F or W. The D gene is left open where the match is weak. Some rows mark clone size as missing; the rest say once, few, many or name a class of expanded clone.

CDR3 DNA: TGTGCCAGCAGCTTAGCTCACACTTCGGGTGGCTACACCTTC
CDR3 protein: CASSLAHTSGGYTF
clone size: once
D gene: -
J gene: TRBJ1-2
V gene: TRBV7-2

CDR3 DNA: TGTGCCAGCAGTTCCAGAGACACCACAGATACGCAGTATTTT
CDR3 protein: CASSSRDTTDTQYF
clone size: -
D gene: -
J gene: TRBJ2-3
V gene: TRBV6-2/TRBV6-3

CDR3 DNA: TGTGCCAGCTCACCAGGTCGGGGGGCGAGGGACGATCAGCCCCAGCATTTT
CDR3 protein: CASSPGRGARDDQPQHF
clone size: -
D gene: -
J gene: TRBJ1-5
V gene: TRBV18

CDR3 DNA: TGTGCCAGCAGCCCCCGACAGGGAGTTGATGAAAAACTGTTTTTT
CDR3 protein: CASSPRQGVDEKLFF
clone size: -
D gene: TRBD1
J gene: TRBJ1-4
V gene: TRBV7-2

CDR3 DNA: TGTGCCAGCAGCTTAAACCTTCTACCCTTCTTC
CDR3 protein: CASSLNLLPFF
clone size: -
D gene: -
J gene: TRBJ2-1
V gene: TRBV7-2

CDR3 DNA: TGTGCCAGCAGTTTTGGACCCGACACCGGGGAGCTGTTTTTT
CDR3 protein: CASSFGPDTGELFF
clone size: -
D gene: -
J gene: TRBJ2-2
V gene: TRBV27

CDR3 DNA: TGTGCCACCAGTGATGGCCGGGCGGGCTTGAACACTGAAGCTTTCTTT
CDR3 protein: CATSDGRAGLNTEAFF
clone size: -
D gene: -
J gene: TRBJ1-1
V gene: TRBV24-1

CDR3 DNA: TGTGCCAGCAGTTTGGAGGGGGGAATAGGGGCTTTCTTT
CDR3 protein: CASSLEGGIGAFF
clone size: -
D gene: -
J gene: TRBJ1-1
V gene: TRBV12-3/TRBV12-4

CDR3 DNA: TGCGCCACATCCGGGACAGGGGTTATGAGCAATCAGCCCCAGCATTTT
CDR3 protein: CATSGTGVMSNQPQHF
clone size: -
D gene: TRBD1
J gene: TRBJ1-5
V gene: TRBV10-2

CDR3 DNA: TGTGCCTGCGGACGAAGGGCAACTAATGAAAAACTGTTTTTT
CDR3 protein: CACGRRATNEKLFF
clone size: once
D gene: -
J gene: TRBJ1-4
V gene: TRBV12-3/TRBV12-4

CDR3 DNA: TGTGCCAGCAGTCTTCAGGGATTATATGGCTACACCTTC
CDR3 protein: CASSLQGLYGYTF
clone size: -
D gene: -
J gene: TRBJ1-2
V gene: TRBV2